This T cell receptor beta chain was found in a study of blood T cell repertoires in COVID-19. On the study more broadly: Samples taken during acute and convalescent COVID-19 were collected in the United States, Italy and Spain. T cells, B-cell-depleted T cells, or PBMCs provided the cDNA or gDNA that served as material.

Participant ages covered about 18 to 100 years across about 25 US areas. In the authors' methods: Amplifying reference gene primers gave estimates of nucleated cell counts. Sequencing used immunoSEQ multiplex PCR; TCRdb keeps in-frame clones, though not all of them. The DNA gave D and trimming, while V, J and clone size come from that table. The profile shows roughly 220,000 clones, around 86% of them singletons. The ends were cut back, 2 bases at V and 2 bases at J, with 5 bases in the middle. Germline loops: CDR1 SGHRS, CDR2 YFSETQ. The CDR3 is 13 residues long. The specimen sequenced was PBMCs or T cells enriched from blood (not recorded which). V usage is TRBV5-1 and J usage is TRBJ2-1, with D unclear. This receptor was obtained from a woman aged 40-49 years with acute COVID-19. CDR3 residues: CASSFSAYNEQFF. CDR3 coding DNA: TGCGCCAGCAGCTTTTCCGCCTACAATGAGCAGTTCTTC.